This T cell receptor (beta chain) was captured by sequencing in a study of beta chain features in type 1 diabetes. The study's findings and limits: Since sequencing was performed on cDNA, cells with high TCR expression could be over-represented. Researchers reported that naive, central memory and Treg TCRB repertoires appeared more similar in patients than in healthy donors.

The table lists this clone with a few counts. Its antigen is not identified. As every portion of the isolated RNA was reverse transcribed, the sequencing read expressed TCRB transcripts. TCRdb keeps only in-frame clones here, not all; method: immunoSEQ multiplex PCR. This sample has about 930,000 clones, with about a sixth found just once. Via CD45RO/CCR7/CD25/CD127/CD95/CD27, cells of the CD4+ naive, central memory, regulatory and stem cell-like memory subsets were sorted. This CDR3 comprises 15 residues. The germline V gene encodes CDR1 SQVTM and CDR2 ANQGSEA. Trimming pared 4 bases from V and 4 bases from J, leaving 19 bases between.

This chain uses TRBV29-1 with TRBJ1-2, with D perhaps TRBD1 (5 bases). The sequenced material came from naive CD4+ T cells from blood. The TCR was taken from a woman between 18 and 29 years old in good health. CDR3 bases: TGCAGCGTTGTTATGGGAGGGGTTGAAGGCTATGGCTACACCTTC. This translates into CSVVMGGVEGYGYTF.